Listed below are T cell receptor beta chains from one sample, sequenced in a study of Tregs in tolerant kidney transplant recipients. Method: immunoSEQ multiplex PCR; TCRdb's copy keeps in-frame clones and lacks some. The profile shows hundreds of thousands of clones, more than 65% of them singletons. The sample was CD4+ T cells from blood. The receptors shown here come from a human donor in good health. CDR3s include the opening cysteine and the closing phenylalanine or tryptophan. D genes are given only for firm matches. Not every row has a clone size; where given, it reads once, few, many or a size class.

CDR3aa	abundance	d_gene	v_gene	j_gene
CASTSTGLAGPYTGELFF	-	TRBD2	TRBV2	TRBJ2-2
CASSLTRPGMNTEAFF	-	-	TRBV16	TRBJ1-1
CASSPGQAQETQYF	-	TRBD1	TRBV5-4	TRBJ2-5
CASTKRGGKAEAFF	-	-	TRBV6-5	TRBJ1-1
CASKGGRSHEQYF	-	TRBD2	TRBV27	TRBJ2-7
CAWSTVSGGYTF	-	-	TRBV30	TRBJ1-2
CASSFWVEQYF	-	-	TRBV6-5	TRBJ2-7
CASSQGLAGGLAKNIQYF	-	TRBD2	TRBV4-1	TRBJ2-4
CASRGRRYGYTF	-	-	TRBV19	TRBJ1-2
CASSLREPQETQYF	-	-	TRBV5-1	TRBJ2-5
CASSSKPGLAIYEQYF	once	TRBD2	TRBV4-1	TRBJ2-7
CASGDSNHPYEQYF	-	TRBD1	TRBV5-1	TRBJ2-7
CASSRAWDNTGELFF	once	-	TRBV7-9	TRBJ2-2
CASSLQRTGLYGYTF	-	TRBD1	TRBV2	TRBJ1-2
CASTPGQISNQPQHF	-	TRBD1	TRBV10-2	TRBJ1-5
CASRGQLQASSYEQYF	-	TRBD1	TRBV5-5	TRBJ2-7
CASSYSVAGTYNEQFF	once	TRBD2	TRBV6-6	TRBJ2-1
CAWSPTGAPTRPLHF	once	-	TRBV30	TRBJ1-6
CASHRERNTEAFF	-	-	TRBV2	TRBJ1-1
CASSDRGFVNSPLHF	-	TRBD1	TRBV14	TRBJ1-6